This entry is about one TCR beta chain. CDR1 MRHNA and CDR2 SNTAGT come from the germline V gene. The V and J ends lost 6 bases and 5 bases respectively, with 16 bases between them. The length of the CDR3 is 14 residues. Splitting the CD4+ cells yielded a CD45RA+ naive subset and a CD45RA-negative memory subset. The data originate from a study of shared clonotypes between healthy human individuals. The assay was run at deep level. Some clones are missing from TCRdb's copy, which holds only in-frame ones; the method was immunoSEQ multiplex PCR. The table shows about 710,000 clones, with 55% to 85% occurring only once.

The chain joins TRBV6-4 to TRBJ2-5; perhaps TRBD1 as D (5 bases). The TCR sequence derives from a woman in her 30s in good health. The sequenced material came from memory CD4+ T cells sorted from blood. Subset here: CD45RA-negative fraction. The CDR3 nucleotides are TGTGCCAGCAGGCGTGGACAAAAGGGTGAGACCCAGTACTTC. The encoded protein is CASRRGQKGETQYF.